The rows below give T cell receptor beta chains drawn from one sample of a study of T cell repertoires in cytomegalovirus infection. TCRdb used MiXCR to reprocess the reads, holding one entry per CDR3 protein. The sample lists some 800,000 distinct CDR3 sequences, 30% to 35% occurring once. No cognate antigen is known for these TCRs. The input for sequencing was cultured CD8+ T cells from PBMCs, taken from culture after CMV antigen stimulation. Source of these receptors: a human donor in good health (CMV status not recorded). Some clones in this sample may be carry-over from other donors' samples. The CDR3 runs from the conserved cysteine through the conserved F or W. D genes are given only for firm matches. The size of a clone is reported for some rows only, either as once, few or many, or as a class for expanded clones.

TRBJ2-7 | - | TRBD2 | TRBV7-9 | CASSLPGGNEQYF | TGTGCCAGCAGCTTACCGGGGGGAAACGAGCAGTACTTC
TRBJ2-4 | few | - | TRBV6-7 | CASSQTQGLGKNIQYF | TGTGCCAGCAGCCAAACCCAGGGTTTGGGCAAAAACATTCAGTACTTC
TRBJ1-1 | few | - | TRBV27 | CASSLNPELAEAFF | TGTGCCAGCAGTTTAAACCCCGAGCTGGCTGAAGCTTTCTTT
TRBJ1-1 | few | - | TRBV5-5 | CASSLWENTEAFF | TGTGCCAGCAGCTTGTGGGAGAACACTGAAGCTTTCTTT
TRBJ1-1 | once | - | TRBV6-8 | CASSFGTPGANTEAFF | TGTGCCAGCAGTTTCGGGACGCCGGGGGCTAACACTGAAGCTTTCTTT
TRBJ1-1 | - | TRBD1 | TRBV6-6 | CVTRDRGVNTEAFF | TGTGTCACCCGGGACAGGGGTGTTAACACTGAAGCTTTCTTT
TRBJ1-2 | many | - | TRBV27 | CASSLSPGSYGYTF | TGCGCCAGCAGCTTGTCCCCGGGTAGCTATGGCTACACCTTC
TRBJ1-2 | many | - | TRBV27 | CASSFLGPASPYGYTF | TGTGCCAGCAGTTTCCTCGGGCCAGCCAGCCCCTATGGCTACACCTTC
TRBJ2-3 | - | TRBD2 | TRBV12-3/TRBV12-4 | CASSSVTSGGRYTQYF | TGTGCCAGCAGTTCCGTGACTAGCGGGGGGCGGTATACGCAGTATTTT
TRBJ1-2 | few | TRBD1 | TRBV6-1 | CASSSPDRGHYGYTF | TGTGCCAGCAGTTCTCCCGACAGGGGCCACTATGGCTACACCTTC
TRBJ1-2 | few | TRBD1 | TRBV27 | CASSLGTGSAYGYTF | TGTGCCAGCAGTTTAGGGACAGGGAGCGCCTATGGCTACACCTTC